A single sample is the source of the 25 T cell receptor beta chains below, sequenced in a study of T cells expressing NK-cell markers. TCRdb reanalyzed the 5' RACE reads, giving one entry per CDR3 protein sequence and no DNA. The sample's table shows hundreds of thousands of distinct CDR3 sequences. The sequenced material came from blood T cells: a sorted CD56 or NKG2C T cell subset, CD4+ or CD8+ T cells, or bulk PBMC T cells (not recorded which). These receptors all come from a woman aged 18 to 75 in good health.

The rearrangement joins TRBV20-1 to TRBJ1-2. From germline, CDR1 is DFQATT and CDR2 SNEGSKA (reference sequence). This CDR3 contains 14 residues. The CDR3 sequence is CSALLDGTNYGYTF.

The V gene is TRBV30, the J gene TRBJ2-7; there is no DNA to check the TCRdb D call of TRBD1. CDR1 and CDR2 from the germline V gene are GTSNPN and SVGIG (reference sequence). This CDR3 comprises 13 residues. The CDR3 region is CAWSQGGPYEQYF.

The rearrangement uses TRBV12-3 or TRBV12-4 and TRBJ1-2. The CDR3 sequence is 13 residues long. The CDR3 protein is CASSFSALYGYTF.

This rearrangement joins TRBV5-6 to TRBJ1-6. CDR1 SGHDT and CDR2 YYEEEE come from the germline V gene. This CDR3 is 14 amino acids long. The CDR3 here is CASSLGRSDSPLHF.

V gene TRBV5-1 combines with J gene TRBJ2-3; checking the TCRdb D call of TRBD2 is not possible without DNA. CDR3 length: 14 amino acids. Germline V lookup: CDR1 SGHRS, CDR2 YFSETQ. The CDR3: CASSLGAGRSPQYF.

V is TRBV29-1 and J is TRBJ1-5; with no DNA, the TCRdb D assignment of TRBD1 cannot be verified. This CDR3 is 14 amino acids long. The V gene's germline CDR1 is SQVTM and CDR2 ANQGSEA. The CDR3: CSVMGQNSNQPQHF.

V gene TRBV7-2 combines with J gene TRBJ1-2; TCRdb calls TRBD1, which cannot be checked without DNA. There are 13 residues in the CDR3. From germline, CDR1 is SGHTA and CDR2 FQGNSA. The CDR3 protein is CASSPVPSDGYTF.

The rearrangement uses TRBV27 and TRBJ2-2; TCRdb's D gene call, TRBD1, goes unchecked for lack of DNA. Germline assignment: CDR1 MNHEY and CDR2 SMNVEV (reference sequence). This CDR3 comprises 14 residues. The CDR3 is CASSLWGRRGELFF.

The chain is built from TRBV20-1 and TRBJ1-1; TCRdb outputs TRBD1, but without DNA this stays unchecked. This CDR3 has 14 amino acids. Germline CDR1 and CDR2: DFQATT and SNEGSKA (reference sequence). CDR3 sequence reads: CSAKTGGPGTEAFF.

The rearrangement links TRBV28 to TRBJ1-6; the D call from TCRdb, TRBD1, cannot be confirmed without DNA. There are 12 residues in the CDR3. The germline gives CDR1 MDHEN, CDR2 SYDVKM. The CDR3: CASKTGLSPLHF.

The chain is built from TRBV20-1 and TRBJ2-7. The CDR3 has 13 residues. Per germline, CDR1 DFQATT and CDR2 SNEGSKA (reference sequence). The CDR3 protein is CSATRTENYEQYF.

The genes are TRBV20-1 and TRBJ2-4. Germline CDR1 reads DFQATT; CDR2 reads SNEGSKA (reference sequence). This CDR3 has 16 residues. CDR3 amino acids: CSARVLGFGSKNIQYF.

The chain is built from TRBV18 and TRBJ1-3; TCRdb reports TRBD1, a call that lacks DNA to check it against. CDR1 and CDR2 from the germline V gene are KGHSH and LQKENI. The CDR3 totals 16 residues. CDR3 amino acids: CASSPPYRDPGNTIYF.

This chain connects TRBV9 to TRBJ2-7; the D call of TRBD2 rests on TCRdb alone, since no DNA is present to check it. The CDR3 is 13 amino acids. Per germline, CDR1 SGDLS and CDR2 YYNGEE. CDR3 protein: CASSGRAGTFKYF.

The genes are TRBV7-2 and TRBJ1-5. The CDR3 length is 15 residues. The germline CDR1 and CDR2 sequences are SGHTA and FQGNSA. The CDR3 region is CASSLSGGGNQPQHF.

The V gene is TRBV6-1, the J gene TRBJ1-2; checking the TCRdb D call of TRBD1 is not possible without DNA. The CDR3 contains 11 residues. Germline assignment: CDR1 MNHNS and CDR2 SASEGT. This CDR3 is CATSNREGYTF.

Here the CDR3 reads CASGARDRSSYEQYF. J is TRBJ2-7 and V is TRBV12-3 or TRBV12-4; TCRdb returns TRBD1, unconfirmable since there is no DNA. The CDR3 has 15 amino acids.

V is TRBV18 and J is TRBJ2-7. The V gene's germline CDR1 is KGHSH and CDR2 LQKENI. The CDR3 spans 11 residues. CDR3 sequence: CASSPKNEQYF.

The CDR3 protein is CASGPTQQETQYF. The V call is TRBV9, the J call TRBJ2-5. Germline values: CDR1 SGDLS, CDR2 YYNGEE. The CDR3 extends over 13 amino acids.

The V gene is TRBV12-3 or TRBV12-4, the J gene TRBJ1-1; TCRdb picks TRBD1, but there is no DNA to check that call. The CDR3 loop spans 14 amino acids. The CDR3 here is CASSLIGDGTEAFF.

The gene calls are TRBV30 and TRBJ2-1; TCRdb indicates TRBD1, and absent DNA this call remains unverified. CDR1 is GTSNPN and CDR2 is SVGIG in the germline V gene (reference sequence). This CDR3 spans 14 amino acids. The CDR3 sequence: CAWGTVGPDNEQFF.

The CDR3 region is CAVRLPGRDTQYF. This chain joins TRBV6-1 and TRBJ2-3; with no DNA, the TCRdb D assignment of TRBD2 cannot be verified. The length of the CDR3 is 13 residues. The V gene's germline CDR1 is MNHNS and CDR2 SASEGT.

The chain is built from TRBV4-3 and TRBJ2-2; absent DNA, TCRdb's TRBD1 call cannot be checked. This CDR3 region has 15 residues. Germline assignment: CDR1 LGHNA and CDR2 YSLEER. The CDR3 region is CASSEQGSNTGELFF.

The chain is built from TRBV11-2 and TRBJ1-5. Per germline, CDR1 SGHAT and CDR2 FQNNGV. The CDR3 contains 13 residues. The CDR3 is CASSFSDNQPQHF.

The chain is built from TRBV24-1 and TRBJ2-5. The germline V gene has CDR1 KGHDR and CDR2 SFDVKD. The CDR3 runs 16 residues. The CDR3 reads CATSDSTTSYQETQYF.